The 6 T cell receptor beta chains below come from one sample, sequenced in a study of T cells in Graves' hyperthyroidism and ophthalmopathy. Amplification targeted TCR beta CDR3 regions from RNA transcripts. The primer set for the first-round RT-PCR of the TCR CDR3 was HTBI. From the multiplex PCR reads, TCRdb called clonotypes with MiXCR, one entry per CDR3 protein. Here the sample spans 600,000 to 750,000 distinct CDR3 sequences, roughly 17% being singletons. The sequencing input was blood. These receptor sequences come from a man between 50 and 59 years old with Graves' hyperthyroidism.

This clonotype has at least ten counts. The chain recombines TRBV2 with TRBJ1-1; 7 bases fit TRBD1. Unmatched junction bases numbered 11, after V lost 5 bases and J lost 8 bases. The germline V gene has CDR1 SNHLY and CDR2 FYNNEI. The CDR3 loop spans 14 amino acids. The CDR3 sequence is CASSSDRESLEAFF. CDR3 bases: TGTGCCAGCAGTTCAGACAGGGAATCATTAGAAGCTTTCTTT.

This clonotype was observed a handful of times. This chain links TRBV9 with TRBJ1-5; possibly TRBD1 for D (6 bases). With 4 bases removed from V and 8 bases from J, the gap between germline ends came to 13 bases. Germline V gene sequence: CDR1 SGDLS, CDR2 YYNGEE. The CDR3 extends over 13 amino acids. CDR3: CASSPRGLEPQHF. In DNA form, the CDR3 reads TGTGCCAGCAGCCCTCGGGGGCTTGAGCCCCAGCATTTT.

This clonotype has a count of ten or more. The chain joins TRBV2 to TRBJ2-3; D gene ambiguous. The germline V and J ends were trimmed by 1 base and 2 bases, with 10 bases remaining between them. The CDR3 has 15 residues. Germline V gives CDR1 SNHLY, CDR2 FYNNEI. The DNA of the CDR3 is TGTGCCAGCAGTGAAGATCGAGTCCTCACAGATACGCAGTATTTT. Translated, it gives CASSEDRVLTDTQYF.

This clonotype showed up many times. The J gene is TRBJ2-3, the V gene TRBV7-3; TRBD2 aligns across 8 bases. The germline V gene encodes CDR1 SGHTA and CDR2 FQGTGA. The CDR3 spans 15 residues. The V segment lost 4 bases and the J segment 3 bases; nucleotides outside the gene matches: 6. The CDR3 region is CASSSSGGATDTQYF. The DNA for the CDR3 is TGTGCCAGCAGCTCCTCGGGGGGGGCAACAGATACGCAGTATTTT.

A note on this clonotype: The junction does not match germline at one end; this may be a read error. The chain combines TRBV12-3 or TRBV12-4 with TRBJ2-1; no clear D gene. The CDR3 extends over 16 amino acids. DNA of the CDR3: TGTGCCAGCAGTCGCCCCGTAGGTTCCCTGTACAAGGAGCAGTTCTTC. This codes for CASSRPVGSLYKEQFF.

This clonotype has only a few counts. The chain has TRBV3-1 and TRBJ1-1; D is unresolved. V gave up 4 bases and J gave up 5 bases, with 11 bases separating them. From germline, CDR1 is LGHDT and CDR2 YNNKEL (reference sequence). This CDR3 region has 13 residues. CDR3 sequence (DNA): TGTGCCAGCAGCCCGGGCTATGGGACTGAAGCTTTCTTT. It encodes CASSPGYGTEAFF.